The clone carrying this T cell receptor beta chain was seen repeatedly, ten times or more. The target antigen is unknown. Germline CDR1 reads MGHRA; CDR2 reads YSYEKL. The CDR3 spans 13 residues. J was trimmed by 8 bases and V by 8 bases; bases with no gene match: 5. The data stem from a study of blood T cells in healthy people across ages. The study, taken as a whole, reports: Because donor CMV status was unknown, expanded clonotype changes were possibly confounded.

Drawing of peripheral blood yielded roughly 9.3 milliliters from each donor. Every sample gave at least 5 micrograms of total RNA when it was extracted. Through a sample-barcoded 5' primer and a J-beta primer mix, a second PCR was run for roughly 7 to 11 cycles. TCRdb fed the 5' RACE reads into MiXCR, producing one record per CDR3 protein. This sample has roughly 680,000 distinct CDR3 sequences, with 45% to 50% found just once. Sequencing used blood. The clonotype originates from a woman aged 55 to 70 in good health. The rearrangement joins TRBV4-1 to TRBJ2-1, with 11 bases lining up with TRBD2. CDR3 residues: CASASGRRDEQFF. DNA of the CDR3: TGCGCCAGCGCTAGCGGGAGGAGGGATGAGCAGTTCTTC.